These 22 T cell receptor beta chains originate from one sample sequenced in a study of blood T cell repertoires in COVID-19. Sequenced by immunoSEQ multiplex PCR; TCRdb stores in-frame clones only, minus some. The repertoire has tens of thousands of clones, approximately 80% of them found once; the top ten carry more than 15%. Sequenced input: peripheral blood. These receptors were collected from an elderly man with active COVID-19.

The chain uses TRBV6-6 and TRBJ1-1; no definite D call. The CDR3 consists of 13 residues. Germline V gene data show CDR1 as MNHNY and CDR2 as SVGAGI (reference sequence). The ends were cut back, 2 bases at V and 1 base at J, with 5 bases in the middle. CDR3 residues: CASSYNGNTEAFF. In DNA, the CDR3 is TGTGCCAGCAGTTACAACGGGAACACTGAAGCTTTCTTT.

This clone was seen a few times. This chain uses TRBV19 with TRBJ2-7, with 7 bases lining up with TRBD1. Germline trimming cut 9 bases from V and 4 bases from J; bases unmatched to any gene: 12. In germline, CDR1 is LNHDA, CDR2 SQIVND (reference sequence). This CDR3 is 14 amino acids long. The CDR3: CASRQGRDGYEQYF. CDR3 nucleotide sequence: TGTGCCAGCCGACAGGGACGGGATGGGTACGAGCAGTACTTC.

This clone is a singleton in its sample. The chain combines TRBV7-9 with TRBJ1-5; possible D gene TRBD1, 5 bases. The germline V gene encodes CDR1 SEHNR and CDR2 FQNEAQ (reference sequence). V lost 4 bases, J lost 5 bases, and 12 bases lay in between. This CDR3 is 14 amino acids long. The CDR3 protein is CASSWGGGDQPQHF. The CDR3 DNA follows: TGTGCCAGCAGCTGGGGTGGAGGGGATCAGCCCCAGCATTTT.

The chain has TRBV30 and TRBJ2-5; D might be TRBD1 (6 bases). This CDR3 has 13 residues. CDR1 and CDR2 from the germline V gene are GTSNPN and SVGIG (reference sequence). V was trimmed by 4 bases and J by 1 base, leaving 10 bases between them. CDR3 sequence reads: CAWTGQIQETQYF. DNA of the CDR3: TGTGCCTGGACTGGACAGATCCAAGAGACCCAGTACTTC.

The chain uses TRBV3-1 (or the pseudogene TRBV3-2) and TRBJ1-2, with D uncertain. Trimming stripped 3 bases from V and 8 bases from J, with 16 bases between. Germline values: CDR1 LGHDT, CDR2 YNNKEL (reference sequence). This CDR3 has 14 residues. The CDR3: CASSHYYATRGYTF. DNA of the CDR3: TGTGCCAGCAGCCACTATTATGCTACGAGAGGCTACACCTTC.

The chain carries TRBV3-1 (or the pseudogene TRBV3-2) and TRBJ2-7; 9 bases line up with TRBD1. V shed 6 bases, J shed 7 bases, and the junction held 7 bases outside the gene matches. The V gene's germline CDR1 is LGHDT and CDR2 YNNKEL (reference sequence). The CDR3 totals 13 residues. The CDR3 DNA follows: TGTGCCAGCAGTCGACAGGGGGTGAGGGAGCAGTACTTC. This translates into CASSRQGVREQYF.

The J gene is TRBJ2-7, the V gene TRBV11-2; 9 bases line up with TRBD1. Per germline, CDR1 SGHAT and CDR2 FQNNGV. The V gene end was trimmed by 5 bases and the J gene end by 8 bases; junction bases not matched to a gene: 10. The CDR3 totals 14 residues. The CDR3 sequence is CASSRPGQGNKQYF. CDR3 nucleotides: TGTGCCAGCAGCCGACCGGGACAGGGCAATAAGCAGTACTTC.

The rearrangement links TRBV6-5 to TRBJ1-4; D gene uncertain. The CDR3 covers 15 residues. Looked up from germline, CDR1 is MNHEY and CDR2 is SVGAGI. The V end lost 0 bases, the J end lost 4 bases, and 9 bases lay between the germline ends. CDR3 loop: CASSYSDKINEKLFF. CDR3 coding DNA: TGTGCCAGCAGTTACTCAGACAAGATTAATGAAAAACTGTTTTTT.

The chain links TRBV6-5 to TRBJ2-1; no firm D call. The CDR3 consists of 14 residues. Deletions cut 2 bases from V and 4 bases from J, with 9 bases between. The germline V gene has CDR1 MNHEY and CDR2 SVGAGI. The CDR3 DNA reads TGTGCCAGCAGTTACCTAGACGGTTACAATGAGCAGTTCTTC. Amino acid sequence: CASSYLDGYNEQFF.

The V and J genes are TRBV5-6 and TRBJ2-3; D is uncertain. The germline V gene encodes CDR1 SGHDT and CDR2 YYEEEE. V was shortened by 4 bases and J by 2 bases, with 5 bases between the two germline ends. The CDR3 totals 12 residues. Here the CDR3 reads CASSLNTDTQYF. For the CDR3, the DNA is TGTGCCAGCAGCCTAAACACAGATACGCAGTATTTT.

This rearrangement joins TRBV19 to TRBJ1-3; D remains ambiguous. V lost 7 bases, J lost 2 bases, and 12 bases lay in between. This CDR3 region has 14 residues. CDR1 is LNHDA and CDR2 is SQIVND in the germline V gene (reference sequence). CDR3 residues: CASKDGGTGNTIYF. In nucleotides, the CDR3 is TGTGCCAGTAAGGACGGCGGGACTGGAAACACCATATATTTT.

The chain recombines TRBV28 with TRBJ2-5, with 12 bases fitting TRBD1. Germline V gene data show CDR1 as MDHEN and CDR2 as SYDVKM. The length of the CDR3 is 13 residues. Unmatched junction bases numbered 9, after V lost 6 bases and J lost 13 bases. CDR3 residues: CASSAGDRGQGYF. CDR3 nucleotides: TGTGCCAGCAGCGCCGGGGACAGGGGGCAGGGGTACTTC.

The V gene is TRBV15, the J gene TRBJ2-7, with 7 bases aligning to TRBD1. The CDR3 contains 16 residues. The germline CDR1 and CDR2 sequences are LNHNV and YYDKDF (reference sequence). V gave up 0 bases and J gave up 2 bases; unmatched junction bases: 7. The CDR3 protein is CATSRDYRQGPYEQYF. In DNA form, the CDR3 reads TGTGCCACCAGCAGAGATTACCGACAGGGTCCCTACGAGCAGTACTTC.

The V gene is TRBV28, the J gene TRBJ1-2, with D perhaps matching TRBD1 (5 bases). This CDR3 comprises 14 residues. The V gene lost 2 bases and the J gene lost 2 bases, with 9 bases spanning the gap. The germline CDR1 and CDR2 sequences are MDHEN and SYDVKM. The CDR3: CASSLIQGNYGYTF. The CDR3 DNA follows: TGTGCCAGCAGTTTAATCCAGGGCAACTATGGCTACACCTTC.

The chain recombines TRBV5-1 with TRBJ2-2; 8 bases map to TRBD1. This CDR3 spans 17 amino acids. Per the germline V gene, CDR1 is SGHRS and CDR2 is YFSETQ. The V gene end was trimmed by 0 bases and the J gene end by 7 bases; junction bases not matched to a gene: 11. The CDR3 here is CASSLGSGQVAGGELFF. CDR3 sequence (DNA): TGCGCCAGCAGCTTGGGATCGGGACAGGTTGCCGGCGGGGAGCTGTTTTTT.

This clone was found a few times. The CDR3 DNA reads TGTGCCAGCAGCCCGGACGTGGCTAGCGGGACCTACGAGCAGTACTTC. Its translation is CASSPDVASGTYEQYF. The rearrangement links TRBV11-2 to TRBJ2-7; TRBD2 aligns across 9 bases. Germline V gene sequence: CDR1 SGHAT, CDR2 FQNNGV. The CDR3 is made up of 16 amino acids. J lost 2 bases, V lost 5 bases, and 10 bases had no gene match.

The rearrangement uses TRBV4-3 and TRBJ2-1; D remains unclear. The ends were cut back, 0 bases at V and 2 bases at J, with 8 bases in the middle. The CDR3 extends over 15 amino acids. Per the germline V gene, CDR1 is LGHNA and CDR2 is YSLEER. Here the CDR3 DNA reads TGCGCCAGCAGCCAAGATGACACTGCCTACAATGAGCAGTTCTTC. Translation: CASSQDDTAYNEQFF.

The chain joins TRBV9 to TRBJ2-3; D call uncertain. CDR3 length: 15 residues. The V gene's germline CDR1 is SGDLS and CDR2 YYNGEE. Trimming pared 0 bases from V and 0 bases from J, leaving 8 bases between. The CDR3 is CASSVVGFSTDTQYF. The CDR3 DNA reads TGTGCCAGCAGCGTAGTCGGTTTTAGCACAGATACGCAGTATTTT.

Details on this clone: Other DNA sequences of this sample code for an identical CDR3. The chain links TRBV2 to TRBJ1-1, with TRBD1 as a possible D gene (5 bases). The CDR3 totals 13 residues. The V gene's germline CDR1 is SNHLY and CDR2 FYNNEI. The V gene lost 6 bases and the J gene lost 1 base, with 9 bases spanning the gap. CDR3 sequence: CASRGDRNTEAFF. CDR3 nucleotides: TGTGCCAGCAGGGGTGACAGGAACACTGAAGCTTTCTTT.

Concerning this clone itself: The junction differs from germline at one of its ends, possibly a read error. The chain links TRBV10-2 to TRBJ1-5; D possibly corresponds to TRBD1 (5 bases). Germline CDR1 WSHSY, CDR2 SAAADI. The CDR3 runs to 13 residues. In nucleotides, the CDR3 is TGCGCCAGCAGTCTAGACAGCAACCAGCCCCAGCATTTT. Protein sequence: CASSLDSNQPQHF.

The chain is built from TRBV6-5 and TRBJ2-7, with 7 bases matching TRBD2. This CDR3 is built from 15 residues. Trimming took 5 bases from V and 3 from J; bases not matched to a gene: 10. Germline-derived CDR1 and CDR2 are MNHEY and SVGAGI. The CDR3 sequence is CASSNTPGGNYEQYF. CDR3 bases: TGTGCCAGCAGTAATACCCCGGGGGGAAACTACGAGCAGTACTTC.

The chain carries TRBV29-1 and TRBJ2-6; D perhaps matches TRBD2 (5 bases). This CDR3 spans 16 amino acids. Deletions cut 8 bases from V and 1 base from J, with 18 bases between. Germline CDR1 is SQVTM and CDR2 is ANQGSEA. The CDR3 DNA sequence: TGCAGCACCCGGACGCGTTCGGGGTCTGGGGCCAACGTCCTGACTTTC. Amino acid sequence: CSTRTRSGSGANVLTF.